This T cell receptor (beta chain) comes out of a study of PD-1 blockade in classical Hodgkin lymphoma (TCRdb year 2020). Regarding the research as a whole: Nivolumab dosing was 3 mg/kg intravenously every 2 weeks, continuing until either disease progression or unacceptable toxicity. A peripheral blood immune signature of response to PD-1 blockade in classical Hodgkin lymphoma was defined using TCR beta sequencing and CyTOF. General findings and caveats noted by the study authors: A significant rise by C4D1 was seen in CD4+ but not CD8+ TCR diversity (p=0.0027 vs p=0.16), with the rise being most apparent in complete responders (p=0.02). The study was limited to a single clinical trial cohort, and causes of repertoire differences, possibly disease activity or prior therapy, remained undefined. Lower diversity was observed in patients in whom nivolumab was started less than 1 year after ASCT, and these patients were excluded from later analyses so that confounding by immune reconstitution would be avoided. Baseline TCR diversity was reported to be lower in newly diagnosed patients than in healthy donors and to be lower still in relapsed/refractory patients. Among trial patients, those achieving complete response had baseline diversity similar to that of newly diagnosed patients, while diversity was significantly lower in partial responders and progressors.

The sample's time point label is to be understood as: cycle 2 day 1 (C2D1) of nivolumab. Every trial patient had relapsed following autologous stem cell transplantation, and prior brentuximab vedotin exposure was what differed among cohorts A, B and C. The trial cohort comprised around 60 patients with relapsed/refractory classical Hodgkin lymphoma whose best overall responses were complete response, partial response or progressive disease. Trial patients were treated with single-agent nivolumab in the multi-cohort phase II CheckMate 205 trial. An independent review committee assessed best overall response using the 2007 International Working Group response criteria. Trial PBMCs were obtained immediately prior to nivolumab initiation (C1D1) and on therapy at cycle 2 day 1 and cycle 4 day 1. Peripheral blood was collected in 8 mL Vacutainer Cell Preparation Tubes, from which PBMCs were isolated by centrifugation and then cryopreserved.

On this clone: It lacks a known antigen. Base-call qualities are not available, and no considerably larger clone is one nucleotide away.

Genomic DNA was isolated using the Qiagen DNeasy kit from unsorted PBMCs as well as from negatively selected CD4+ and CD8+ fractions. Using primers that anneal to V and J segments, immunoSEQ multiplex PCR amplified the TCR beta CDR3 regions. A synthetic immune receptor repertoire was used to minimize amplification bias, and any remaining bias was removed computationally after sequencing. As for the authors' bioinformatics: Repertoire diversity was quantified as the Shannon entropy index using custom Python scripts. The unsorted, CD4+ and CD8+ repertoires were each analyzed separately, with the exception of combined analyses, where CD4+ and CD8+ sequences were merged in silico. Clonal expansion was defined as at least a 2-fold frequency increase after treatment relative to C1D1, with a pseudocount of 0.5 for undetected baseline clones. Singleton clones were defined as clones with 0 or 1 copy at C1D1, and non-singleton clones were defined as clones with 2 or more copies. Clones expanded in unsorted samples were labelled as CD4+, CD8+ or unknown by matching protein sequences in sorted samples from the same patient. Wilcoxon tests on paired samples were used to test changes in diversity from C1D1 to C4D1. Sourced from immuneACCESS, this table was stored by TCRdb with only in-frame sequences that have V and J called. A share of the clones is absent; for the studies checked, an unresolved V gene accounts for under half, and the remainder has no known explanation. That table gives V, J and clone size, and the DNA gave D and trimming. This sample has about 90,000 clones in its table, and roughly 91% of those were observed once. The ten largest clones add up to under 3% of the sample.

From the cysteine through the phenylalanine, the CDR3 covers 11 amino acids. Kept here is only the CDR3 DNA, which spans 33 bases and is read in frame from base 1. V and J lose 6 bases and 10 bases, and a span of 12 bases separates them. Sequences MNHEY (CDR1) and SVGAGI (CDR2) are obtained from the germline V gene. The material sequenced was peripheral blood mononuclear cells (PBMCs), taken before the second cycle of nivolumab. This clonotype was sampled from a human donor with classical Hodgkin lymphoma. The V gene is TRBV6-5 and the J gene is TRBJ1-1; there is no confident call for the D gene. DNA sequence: TGTGCCAGCAGGACGCAGGTTCGAGCTTTCTTT. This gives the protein CASRTQVRAFF.